The 23 T cell receptor beta chains below were found in one sample sequenced in a study of cytomegalovirus exposure and HLA in healthy donors. In the PCR, 60 Vbeta and 13 Jbeta primers were used. Method: immunoSEQ multiplex PCR; TCRdb's copy keeps in-frame clones and lacks some. The sample includes around 120,000 clones, 65% to 80% of them seen just once. Sequencing used PBMCs. These TCRs come from a human donor in good health.

For this clone: One end of the junction varies from germline; a read error may be responsible. The chain has TRBV4-1 and TRBJ1-5, with 10 nucleotides matching TRBD1. The CDR3 has 15 residues. CDR1 is MGHRA and CDR2 is YSYEKL in the germline V gene. In nucleotides, the CDR3 is TGCGCCAGCAGCCGGACAGGGGGAACACCTCAGCCCCGGCATTTT. Amino acids: CASSRTGGTPQPRHF.

This chain links TRBV5-1 with TRBJ2-1; perhaps TRBD1 as D (6 bases). Germline assignment: CDR1 SGHRS and CDR2 YFSETQ. V shed 2 bases and J shed 9 bases, with 9 bases lying between them. The CDR3 extends over 12 amino acids. In DNA, the CDR3 is TGCGCCAGCAGCTTACAGGGCCGTGAGCAGTTCTTC. Amino acids: CASSLQGREQFF.

The chain links TRBV7-3 to TRBJ1-2, with TRBD1 matching 7 bases. Germline V lookup: CDR1 SGHTA, CDR2 FQGTGA. V was clipped by 5 bases and J by 3 bases; unmatched bases: 6. The CDR3 is 14 amino acids. The CDR3 protein is CASSTSGTDYGYTF. CDR3 bases: TGTGCCAGCAGCACCTCCGGGACAGACTATGGCTACACCTTC.

The V and J genes are TRBV19 and TRBJ2-3, with TRBD2 identical over 13 bases. The CDR3 is 16 amino acids. J was trimmed by 5 bases and V by 4 bases; bases with no gene match: 6. CDR1 and CDR2 from the germline V gene are LNHDA and SQIVND (reference sequence). Here the CDR3 reads CASSRTSGGAVDTQYF. The DNA for the CDR3 is TGTGCCAGTAGTAGAACTAGCGGGGGGGCCGTAGATACGCAGTATTTT.

CDR3 amino acids: CAISEIGATDTQYF. The CDR3 DNA reads as TGTGCCATCAGTGAGATAGGGGCTACAGATACGCAGTATTTT. This sequence joins TRBV10-3 and TRBJ2-3; D is possibly TRBD1 (5 bases). Trimming removed 2 bases at V and 3 bases at J, with 9 bases between. Germline CDR1 ENHRY, CDR2 SYGVKD. This CDR3 spans 14 amino acids.

The V call is TRBV15, the J call TRBJ1-5; D is unclear. Trimming stripped 0 bases from V and 7 bases from J, with 13 bases between. CDR1 LNHNV and CDR2 YYDKDF come from the germline V gene (reference sequence). The CDR3 has 15 residues. The CDR3: CATSRDPGASQPQHF. CDR3 nucleotides: TGTGCCACCAGCAGAGATCCTGGTGCAAGCCAGCCCCAGCATTTT.

The genes are TRBV15 and TRBJ2-2; no clear D gene. Trimming took 0 bases from V and 6 from J, leaving 11 bases between them. The CDR3 extends over 15 amino acids. The germline V gene has CDR1 LNHNV and CDR2 YYDKDF (reference sequence). CDR3 region: CATSRDSWAAGELFF. The CDR3 coding sequence is TGTGCCACCAGCAGAGATTCGTGGGCCGCCGGGGAGCTGTTTTTT.

Details on this clone: No conserved phenylalanine or tryptophan ends this CDR3, so it is likely a read error. The DNA is omitted, as the CDR3 cannot be located on it reliably, and the CDR3 follows TCRdb's listing. The V gene is TRBV2, the J gene TRBJ2-7; the D call TRBD1 from the table was never checked on the DNA. The CDR3 length equals 9 residues, ends included. Germline CDR1 and CDR2: SNHLY and FYNNEI. This CDR3 is CASGPPTGH.

CDR3 amino acids: CASSLRTGGAVNEQFF. The CDR3 DNA reads as TGTGCCAGCAGCTTGAGGACGGGGGGCGCCGTTAATGAGCAGTTCTTC. The chain uses TRBV11-3 and TRBJ2-1, with D perhaps TRBD2 (7 bases). Per the germline V gene, CDR1 is SGHNT and CDR2 is YENEEA. The CDR3 runs to 16 residues. V dropped 3 bases and J dropped 7 bases, with 19 bases sitting between them. Supplemented by reference TRBV11-3 and TRBJ2-1, the full variable domain reads EAGVVQSPRYKIIEKKQPVAFWCNPISGHNTLYWYLQNLGQGPELLIRYENEEAVDDSQLPKDRFSAERLKGVDSTLKIQPAELGDSAVYLCASSLRTGGAVNEQFFGPGTRLTVL.

This clone appeared a single time. The V and J genes are TRBV11-2 and TRBJ2-3; D is uncertain. The germline V and J ends were trimmed by 1 base and 2 bases, with 7 bases remaining between them. This CDR3 contains 14 residues. CDR1 is SGHAT and CDR2 is FQNNGV in the germline V gene. The CDR3 DNA follows: TGTGCCAGCAGCTTAGTACTAAACACAGATACGCAGTATTTT. It is translated as CASSLVLNTDTQYF.

As to this clone: The junction differs from germline at one of its ends, possibly a read error. The chain combines TRBV7-9 with TRBJ1-1; 7 bases are a match to TRBD1. From germline, CDR1 is SEHNR and CDR2 FQNEAQ (reference sequence). CDR3 size: 12 residues. The CDR3 protein is CSSSLGTAEAFF. DNA for the CDR3: TGTTCCAGCAGCCTCGGGACAGCTGAAGCTTTCTTT.

The gene calls are TRBV7-8 and TRBJ1-1; D is ambiguous. V shed 1 base and J shed 6 bases, with 15 bases lying between them. The CDR3 totals 15 residues. CDR1 SGHVS and CDR2 FQNEAQ come from the germline V gene. CDR3 loop: CASSLEILRPSEAFF. The CDR3 bases are TGTGCCAGCAGCTTAGAAATTTTGCGTCCCTCTGAAGCTTTCTTT.

V usage is TRBV9 and J usage is TRBJ1-2; a weak D match, TRBD1 (5 bases). The CDR3 contains 14 residues. The germline V gene has CDR1 SGDLS and CDR2 YYNGEE. Trimming shortened V by 3 bases and J by 6 bases, and 15 bases separated the two germline ends. The CDR3 DNA is TGTGCCAGCAGCGGGTGGCAGGGAGGGGATGGCTACACCTTC. Encoded protein: CASSGWQGGDGYTF. Combining the CDR3 with reference TRBV9 and TRBJ1-2 gives the whole variable domain DSGVTQTPKHLITATGQRVTLRCSPRSGDLSVYWYQQSLDQGLQFLIQYYNGEERAKGNILERFSAQQFPDLHSELNLSSLELGDSALYFCASSGWQGGDGYTFGSGTRLTVV.

The CDR3 DNA follows: TGTGCCAGCAGTTCGGACAGGGGCTATGGCTACACCTTC. Protein: CASSSDRGYGYTF. The chain combines TRBV6-6 with TRBJ1-2, with 9 bases that match TRBD1. Germline V lookup: CDR1 MNHNY, CDR2 SVGAGI (reference sequence). Unmatched junction bases numbered 1, after V lost 4 bases and J lost 4 bases. The length of the CDR3 is 13 residues.

The chain employs TRBV18 and TRBJ2-2; 7 bases agree with TRBD1. J gave up 1 base and V 3 bases, and 5 bases lay outside the gene matches. CDR3 length: 16 residues. From germline, CDR1 is KGHSH and CDR2 LQKENI. The CDR3 DNA is TGTGCCAGCTCACCCCGGGACAGCATGAACACCGGGGAGCTGTTTTTT. Amino acids: CASSPRDSMNTGELFF.

The chain combines TRBV18 with TRBJ2-1, with a possible D match to TRBD1 (5 bases). Germline loops: CDR1 KGHSH, CDR2 LQKENI. The CDR3 spans 16 residues. V was pared by 0 bases and J by 2 bases, with 11 bases between. For the CDR3, the DNA is TGTGCCAGCTCACCACCCCAGGGAAACCCCTACAATGAGCAGTTCTTC. It is translated as CASSPPQGNPYNEQFF.

The chain employs TRBV11-2 and TRBJ2-7; D gene ambiguous. Between the trimmed V and J ends, which lost 5 bases and 0 bases, there was a span of 11 bases. The germline V gene has CDR1 SGHAT and CDR2 FQNNGV. This CDR3 has 14 residues. This CDR3 reads CASSRSMSSYEQYF. The DNA of the CDR3 is TGTGCCAGCAGCCGTAGTATGAGCTCCTACGAGCAGTACTTC.

The chain is built from TRBV28 and TRBJ1-1; D is unresolved. This CDR3 contains 15 residues. CDR1 MDHEN and CDR2 SYDVKM come from the germline V gene. The V gene lost 1 base and the J gene lost 0 bases, with 9 bases spanning the gap. CDR3 DNA: TGTGCCAGCAGTTTATTGGGAGAATTGAACACTGAAGCTTTCTTT. This translates into CASSLLGELNTEAFF.

The V gene is TRBV2, the J gene TRBJ2-1, with a weak D call TRBD2 (6 bases). The V end lost 6 bases, the J end lost 2 bases, and 14 bases lay between the germline ends. This CDR3 has 15 amino acids. The germline V gene has CDR1 SNHLY and CDR2 FYNNEI. The CDR3 sequence: CASSAERATYNEQFF. CDR3 nucleotide sequence: TGTGCCAGCAGCGCAGAGCGGGCAACCTACAATGAGCAGTTCTTC.

This clone has only one observation. The chain joins TRBV9 to TRBJ2-3; 11 positions match TRBD1. Germline trimming cut 2 bases from V and 4 bases from J; bases unmatched to any gene: 3. The CDR3 length is 15 residues. CDR1 and CDR2 from the germline V gene are SGDLS and YYNGEE. This CDR3 is CASSVGTGGADTQYF. CDR3 bases: TGTGCCAGCAGCGTTGGGACAGGGGGAGCAGATACGCAGTATTTT.

This rearrangement joins TRBV4-2 to TRBJ1-3; tentative D call: TRBD1 (5 bases). Germline V gene sequence: CDR1 LGHNA, CDR2 YNFKEQ. Trimming took 0 bases from V and 8 from J, leaving 14 bases between them. The CDR3 extends over 15 amino acids. CDR3 amino acids: CASSQDQGQVDTIYF. For the CDR3, the DNA is TGTGCCAGCAGCCAAGATCAGGGTCAGGTAGACACCATATATTTT.

In DNA form, the CDR3 reads TGTGCCAGCAGTGTTTTGGACAGCTCTCCCTACAATGAGCAGTTCTTC. Its protein is CASSVLDSSPYNEQFF. This rearrangement joins TRBV6-1 to TRBJ2-1, with a weak D call TRBD1 (6 bases). This CDR3 is 16 amino acids long. The germline V and J ends were trimmed by 4 bases and 2 bases, with 15 bases remaining between them. The germline CDR1 and CDR2 sequences are MNHNS and SASEGT.

This clone was counted between two and nine times. The chain joins TRBV7-2 to TRBJ2-1; TRBD2 is a possible D gene (7 bases). V was cut by 5 bases and J by 6 bases, with 20 bases left in between. Germline loops: CDR1 SGHTA, CDR2 FQGNSA. The CDR3 is 16 residues long. This chain's CDR3 is CASSNAGWGGLNEQFF. In DNA form, the CDR3 reads TGTGCCAGCAGCAACGCGGGTTGGGGGGGGCTCAATGAGCAGTTCTTC.